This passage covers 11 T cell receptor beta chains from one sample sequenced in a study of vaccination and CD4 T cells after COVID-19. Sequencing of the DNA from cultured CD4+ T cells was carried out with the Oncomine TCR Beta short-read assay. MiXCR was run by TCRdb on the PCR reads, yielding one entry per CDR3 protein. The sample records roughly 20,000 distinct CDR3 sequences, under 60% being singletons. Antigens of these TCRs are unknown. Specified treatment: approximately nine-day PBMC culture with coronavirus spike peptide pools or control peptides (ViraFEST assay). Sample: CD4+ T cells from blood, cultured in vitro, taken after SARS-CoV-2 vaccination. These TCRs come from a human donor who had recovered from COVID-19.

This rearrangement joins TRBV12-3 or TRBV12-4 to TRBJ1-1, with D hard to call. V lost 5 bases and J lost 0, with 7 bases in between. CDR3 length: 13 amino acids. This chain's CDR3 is CASSPGVNTEAFF. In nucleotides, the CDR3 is TGTGCCAGCAGTCCAGGTGTGAACACTGAAGCTTTCTTT.

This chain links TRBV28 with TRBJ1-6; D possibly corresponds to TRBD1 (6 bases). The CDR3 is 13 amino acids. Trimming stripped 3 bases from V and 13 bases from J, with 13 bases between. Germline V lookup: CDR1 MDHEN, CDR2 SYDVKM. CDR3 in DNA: TGTGCCAGCAGTTTTGGACAGCTGGTTCCCCTCCACTTT. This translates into CASSFGQLVPLHF.

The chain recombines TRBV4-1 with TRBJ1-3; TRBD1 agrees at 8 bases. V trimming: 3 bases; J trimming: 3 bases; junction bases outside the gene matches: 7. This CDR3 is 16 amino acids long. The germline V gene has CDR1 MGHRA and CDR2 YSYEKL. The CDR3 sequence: CASSHVDRDYGNTIYF. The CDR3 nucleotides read TGCGCCAGCAGCCACGTGGACAGGGATTATGGAAACACCATATATTTT.

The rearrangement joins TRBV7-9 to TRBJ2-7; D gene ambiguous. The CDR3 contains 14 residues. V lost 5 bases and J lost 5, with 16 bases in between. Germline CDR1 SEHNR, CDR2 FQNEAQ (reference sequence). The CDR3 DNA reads TGTGCCAGCAGCGTCCGGGCCCCACCGAACGAGCAGTACTTC. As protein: CASSVRAPPNEQYF.

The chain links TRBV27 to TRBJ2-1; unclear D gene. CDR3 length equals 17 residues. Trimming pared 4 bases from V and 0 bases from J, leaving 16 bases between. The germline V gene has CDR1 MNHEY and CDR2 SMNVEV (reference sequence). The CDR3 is CASSSNTLLSSYNEQFF. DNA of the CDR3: TGTGCCAGCAGTTCCAATACACTCCTGAGCTCCTACAATGAGCAGTTCTTC.

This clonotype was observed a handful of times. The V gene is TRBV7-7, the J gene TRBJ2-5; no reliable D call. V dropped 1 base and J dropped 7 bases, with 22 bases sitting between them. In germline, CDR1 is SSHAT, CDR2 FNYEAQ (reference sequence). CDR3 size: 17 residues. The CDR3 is CASSLDGTGPRRWTQYF. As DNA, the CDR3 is TGTGCCAGCAGCTTAGACGGAACCGGGCCCCGAAGGTGGACCCAGTACTTC.

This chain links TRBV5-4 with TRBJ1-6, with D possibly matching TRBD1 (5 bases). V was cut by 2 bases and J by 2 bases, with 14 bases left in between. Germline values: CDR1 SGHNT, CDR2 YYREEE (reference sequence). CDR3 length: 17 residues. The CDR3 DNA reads TGTGCCAGCAGCTTTAGGGGATCTGGGGCCTATAATTCACCCCTCCACTTT. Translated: CASSFRGSGAYNSPLHF.

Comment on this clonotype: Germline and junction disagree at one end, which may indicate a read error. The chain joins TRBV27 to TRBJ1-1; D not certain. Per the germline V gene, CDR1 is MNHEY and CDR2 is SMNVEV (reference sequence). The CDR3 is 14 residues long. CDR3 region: CASSRREKNTEVFF. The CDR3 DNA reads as TGTGCCAGCAGTCGGAGGGAGAAGAACACTGAAGTTTTCTTT.

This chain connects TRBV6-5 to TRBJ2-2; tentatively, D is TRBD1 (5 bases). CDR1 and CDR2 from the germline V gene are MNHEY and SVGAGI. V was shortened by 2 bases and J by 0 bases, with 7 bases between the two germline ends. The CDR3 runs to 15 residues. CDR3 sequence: CASSYRTPNTGELFF. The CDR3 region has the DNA TGTGCCAGCAGTTACCGGACACCGAACACCGGGGAGCTGTTTTTT.

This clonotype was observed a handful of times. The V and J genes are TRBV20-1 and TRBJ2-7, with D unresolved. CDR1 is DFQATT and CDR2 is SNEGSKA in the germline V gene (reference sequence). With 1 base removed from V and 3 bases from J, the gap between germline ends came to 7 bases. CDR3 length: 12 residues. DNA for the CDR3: TGCAGTGCTAGAGGGACGGACTACGAGCAGTACTTC. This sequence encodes CSARGTDYEQYF.

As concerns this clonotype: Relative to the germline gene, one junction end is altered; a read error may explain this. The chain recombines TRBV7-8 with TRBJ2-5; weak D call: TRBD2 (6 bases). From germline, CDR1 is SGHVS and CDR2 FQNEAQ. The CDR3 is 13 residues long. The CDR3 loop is CVSSPGTEETQYF. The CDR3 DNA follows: TGTGTCAGCAGCCCCGGGACTGAAGAGACCCAGTACTTC.